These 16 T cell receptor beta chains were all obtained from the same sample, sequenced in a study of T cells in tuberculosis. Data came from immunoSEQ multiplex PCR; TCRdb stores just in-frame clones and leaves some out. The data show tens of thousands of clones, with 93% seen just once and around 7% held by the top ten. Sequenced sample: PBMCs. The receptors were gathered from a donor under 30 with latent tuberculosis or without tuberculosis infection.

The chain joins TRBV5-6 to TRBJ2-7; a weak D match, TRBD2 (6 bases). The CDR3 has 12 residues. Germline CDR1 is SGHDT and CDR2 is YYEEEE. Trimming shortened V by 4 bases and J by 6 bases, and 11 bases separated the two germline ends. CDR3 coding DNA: TGTGCCAGCAGCCCTGGGGGGTCCGAGCAGTACTTC. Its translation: CASSPGGSEQYF.

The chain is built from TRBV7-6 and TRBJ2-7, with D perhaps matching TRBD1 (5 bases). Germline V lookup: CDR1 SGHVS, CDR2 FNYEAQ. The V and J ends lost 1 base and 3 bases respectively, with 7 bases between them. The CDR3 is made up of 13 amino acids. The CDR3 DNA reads TGTGCCAGCAGCTTAGGGGGCGGCTACGAGCAGTACTTC. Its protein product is CASSLGGGYEQYF.

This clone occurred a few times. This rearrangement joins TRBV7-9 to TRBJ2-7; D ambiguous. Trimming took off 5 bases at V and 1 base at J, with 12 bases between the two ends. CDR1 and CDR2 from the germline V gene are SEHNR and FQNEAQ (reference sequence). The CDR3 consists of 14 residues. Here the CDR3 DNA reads TGTGCCAGCAGCCCACGTCAGGCTTCCTACGAGCAGTACTTC. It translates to CASSPRQASYEQYF. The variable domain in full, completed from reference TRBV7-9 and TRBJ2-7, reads DTGVSQNPRHKITKRGQNVTFRCDPISEHNRLYWYRQTLGQGPEFLTYFQNEAQLEKSRLLSDRFSAERPKGSFSTLEIQRTEQGDSAMYLCASSPRQASYEQYFGPGTRLTVT.

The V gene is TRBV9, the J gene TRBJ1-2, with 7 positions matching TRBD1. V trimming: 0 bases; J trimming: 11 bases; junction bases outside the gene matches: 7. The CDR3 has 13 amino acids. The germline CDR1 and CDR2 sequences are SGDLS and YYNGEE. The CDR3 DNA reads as TGTGCCAGCAGCGTAGGGCAGGGGGTTGGTTACACCTTC. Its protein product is CASSVGQGVGYTF.

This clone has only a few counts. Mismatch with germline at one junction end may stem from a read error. CDR3 protein: CASSADSLPSYF. The CDR3 coding sequence is TGTGCCAGCAGCGCCGACAGCCTTCCATCCTACTTC. The chain uses TRBV7-8 and TRBJ1-2; tentative D call: TRBD1 (5 bases). The CDR3 length is 12 residues. The germline CDR1 and CDR2 sequences are SGHVS and FQNEAQ.

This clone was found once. CDR3 in amino acids: CASSELDRGTGNTIYF. The DNA for the CDR3 is TGTGCCAGCAGTGAATTAGACAGGGGCACGGGAAACACCATATATTTT. The chain joins TRBV25-1 to TRBJ1-3, with TRBD1 matching 8 bases. The CDR3 consists of 16 residues. V lost 1 base to trimming and J lost 4 bases; unmatched junction nucleotides: 6. Germline V gene data show CDR1 as MGHDK and CDR2 as SYGVNS. The full variable domain, rest sourced from reference TRBV25-1 and TRBJ1-3, is EADIYQTPRYLVIGTGKKITLECSQTMGHDKMYWYQQDPGMELHLIHYSYGVNSTEKGDLSSESTVSRIRTEHFPLTLESARPSHTSQYLCASSELDRGTGNTIYFGEGSWLTVV.

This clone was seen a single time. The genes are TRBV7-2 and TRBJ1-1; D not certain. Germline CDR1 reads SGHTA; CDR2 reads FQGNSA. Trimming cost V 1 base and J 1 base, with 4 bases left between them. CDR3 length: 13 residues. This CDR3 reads CASSLGANTEAFF. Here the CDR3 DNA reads TGTGCCAGCAGCTTAGGGGCGAACACTGAAGCTTTCTTT.

In DNA form, the CDR3 reads TGTGCCAGCAGCTTAGCGGCGGGGGTAGCCGAGACCCAGTACTTC. Translating it yields CASSLAAGVAETQYF. The rearrangement joins TRBV7-2 to TRBJ2-5, with 7 bases lining up with TRBD2. J was trimmed by 5 bases and V by 0 bases; bases with no gene match: 6. CDR1 is SGHTA and CDR2 is FQGNSA in the germline V gene. The CDR3 has 15 amino acids.

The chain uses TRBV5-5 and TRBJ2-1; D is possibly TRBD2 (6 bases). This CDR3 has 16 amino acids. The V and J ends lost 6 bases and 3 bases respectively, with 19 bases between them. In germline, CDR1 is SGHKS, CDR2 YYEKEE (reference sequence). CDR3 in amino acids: CASTSYSGLDYNEQFF. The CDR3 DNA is TGTGCCAGCACGTCCTACTCGGGACTTGACTACAATGAGCAGTTCTTC.

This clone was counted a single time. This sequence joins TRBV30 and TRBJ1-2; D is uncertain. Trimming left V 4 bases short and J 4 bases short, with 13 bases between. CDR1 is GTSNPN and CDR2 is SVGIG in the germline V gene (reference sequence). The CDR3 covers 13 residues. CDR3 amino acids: CAWTSLPGYGYTF. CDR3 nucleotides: TGTGCCTGGACGAGCCTACCTGGCTATGGCTACACCTTC.

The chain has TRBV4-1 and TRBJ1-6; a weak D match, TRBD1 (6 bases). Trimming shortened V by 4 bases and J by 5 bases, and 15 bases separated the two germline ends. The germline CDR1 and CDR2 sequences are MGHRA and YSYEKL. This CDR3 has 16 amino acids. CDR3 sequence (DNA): TGCGCCAGCAGCCCATCCTACAGGGTCGATAATTCACCCCTCCACTTT. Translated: CASSPSYRVDNSPLHF.

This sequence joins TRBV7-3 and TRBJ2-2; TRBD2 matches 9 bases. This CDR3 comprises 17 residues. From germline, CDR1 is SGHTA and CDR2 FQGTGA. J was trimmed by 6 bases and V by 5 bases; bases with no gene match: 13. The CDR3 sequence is CASSPIAGEVSAGELFF. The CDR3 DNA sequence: TGTGCCAGCAGCCCTATAGCGGGGGAAGTTAGTGCCGGGGAGCTGTTTTTT.

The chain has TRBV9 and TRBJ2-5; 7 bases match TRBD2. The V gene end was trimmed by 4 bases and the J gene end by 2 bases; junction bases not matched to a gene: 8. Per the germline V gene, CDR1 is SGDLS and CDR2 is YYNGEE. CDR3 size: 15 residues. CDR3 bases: TGTGCCAGCAGCCCTTGGAGCGGGGAACAAGAGACCCAGTACTTC. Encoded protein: CASSPWSGEQETQYF.

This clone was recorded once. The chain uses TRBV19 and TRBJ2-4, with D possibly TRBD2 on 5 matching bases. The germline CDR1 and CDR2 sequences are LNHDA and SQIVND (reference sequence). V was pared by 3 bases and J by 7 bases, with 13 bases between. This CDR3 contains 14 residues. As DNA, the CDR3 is TGTGCCAGTAGTATCCCGGCTAGCAGTAACATTCAGTACTTC. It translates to CASSIPASSNIQYF.

The CDR3 region is CASSSVGKRLPGGQPQHF. In DNA, the CDR3 is TGTGCCAGCAGCTCGGTGGGAAAGAGACTTCCTGGAGGTCAGCCCCAGCATTTT. The gene calls are TRBV21-1 and TRBJ1-5. TRBV21-1 is labeled a pseudogene. CDR3 size: 18 residues.

CDR3 sequence reads: CASSPLEEDNEKLFF. The CDR3 DNA sequence: TGTGCCAGCAGCCCCCTTGAGGAGGATAATGAAAAACTGTTTTTT. V and J are TRBV5-6 and TRBJ1-4, with D unclear. CDR3 length: 15 residues. V shed 4 bases and J shed 4 bases, with 14 bases lying between them. Germline V CDR1 and CDR2: SGHDT, YYEEEE.